This TCR beta chain came from a study of blood T cell repertoires in COVID-19. CDR1 is LGHDT and CDR2 is YNNKEL in the germline V gene (reference sequence). The CDR3 length is 17 residues. V dropped 4 bases and J dropped 0 bases, with 19 bases sitting between them. Assay used: immunoSEQ multiplex PCR; TCRdb lists only in-frame clones, some missing. The sample includes a few hundred thousand clones, about 85% seen only once; the top ten take 15% to 20%. This clone was seen a single time. The sequencing input was peripheral blood. The chain couples TRBV3-1 (or the pseudogene TRBV3-2) to TRBJ2-7, with D tentatively TRBD1 (6 bases). The clonotype comes from a woman aged 80 or over with active or convalescent COVID-19. In nucleotides, the CDR3 is TGTGCCAGCAGCCCCGGGACACTCCAAACTTCCTCCTACGAGCAGTACTTC. Its translation is CASSPGTLQTSSYEQYF.